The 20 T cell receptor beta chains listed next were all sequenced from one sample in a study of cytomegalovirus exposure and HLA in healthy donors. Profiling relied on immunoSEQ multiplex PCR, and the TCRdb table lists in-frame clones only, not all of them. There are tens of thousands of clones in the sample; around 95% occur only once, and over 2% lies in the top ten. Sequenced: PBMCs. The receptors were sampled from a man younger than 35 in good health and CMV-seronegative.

CDR3 region: CASSRARGDSPLHF. Here the CDR3 DNA reads TGTGCCAGCAGCCGGGCCAGGGGAGATTCACCCCTCCACTTT. The chain carries TRBV16 and TRBJ1-6; D possibly corresponds to TRBD1 (6 bases). Germline V gives CDR1 KGHSY, CDR2 FQNENV. V was clipped by 4 bases and J by 8 bases, with 12 bases between them. The CDR3 consists of 14 residues.

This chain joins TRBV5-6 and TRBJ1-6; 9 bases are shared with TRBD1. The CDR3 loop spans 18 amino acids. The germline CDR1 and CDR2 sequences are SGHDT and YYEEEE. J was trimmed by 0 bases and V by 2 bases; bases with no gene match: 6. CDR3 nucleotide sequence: TGTGCCAGCAGCTTAAATACAGGGGGCAGCTCCTATAATTCACCCCTCCACTTT. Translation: CASSLNTGGSSYNSPLHF.

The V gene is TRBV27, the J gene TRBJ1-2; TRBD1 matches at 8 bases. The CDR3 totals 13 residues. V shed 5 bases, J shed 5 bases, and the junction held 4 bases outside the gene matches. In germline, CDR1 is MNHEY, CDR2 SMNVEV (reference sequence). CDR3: CASSQGAYYGYTF. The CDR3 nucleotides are TGTGCCAGCAGTCAGGGGGCCTATTATGGCTACACCTTC.

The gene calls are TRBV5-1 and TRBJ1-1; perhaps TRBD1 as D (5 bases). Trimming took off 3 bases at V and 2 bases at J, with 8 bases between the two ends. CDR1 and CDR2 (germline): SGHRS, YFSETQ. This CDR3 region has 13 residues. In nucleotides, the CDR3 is TGCGCCAGCAGCTGGGGCCTCAACACTGAAGCTTTCTTT. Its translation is CASSWGLNTEAFF.

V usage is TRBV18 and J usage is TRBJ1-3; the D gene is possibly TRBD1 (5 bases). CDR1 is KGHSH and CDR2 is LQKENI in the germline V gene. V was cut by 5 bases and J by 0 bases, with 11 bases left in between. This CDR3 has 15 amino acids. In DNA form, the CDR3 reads TGTGCCAGCTCAAAGGGGCAGAGCTCTGGAAACACCATATATTTT. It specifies CASSKGQSSGNTIYF.

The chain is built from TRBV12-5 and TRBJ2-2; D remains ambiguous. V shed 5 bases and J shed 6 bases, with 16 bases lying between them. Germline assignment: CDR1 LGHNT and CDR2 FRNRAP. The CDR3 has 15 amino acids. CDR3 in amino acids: CASGAPVTSAGELFF. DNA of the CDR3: TGTGCTAGTGGTGCACCCGTAACATCAGCCGGGGAGCTGTTTTTT. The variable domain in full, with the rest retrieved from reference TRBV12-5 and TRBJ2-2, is DARVTQTPRHKVTEMGQEVTMRCQPILGHNTVFWYRQTMMQGLELLAYFRNRAPLDDSGMPKDRFSAEMPDATLATLKIQPSEPRDSAVYFCASGAPVTSAGELFFGEGSRLTVL.

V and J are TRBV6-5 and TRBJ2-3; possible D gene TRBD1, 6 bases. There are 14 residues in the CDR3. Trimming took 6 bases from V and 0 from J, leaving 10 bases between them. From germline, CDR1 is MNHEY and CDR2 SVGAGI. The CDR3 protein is CASRQGYSTDTQYF. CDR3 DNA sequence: TGTGCCAGCAGACAGGGATATAGCACAGATACGCAGTATTTT.

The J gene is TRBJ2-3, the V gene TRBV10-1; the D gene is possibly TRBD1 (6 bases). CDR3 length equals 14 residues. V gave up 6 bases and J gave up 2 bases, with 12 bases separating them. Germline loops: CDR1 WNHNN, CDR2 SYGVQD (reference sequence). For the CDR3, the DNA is TGCGCCAGCAGCACCGGGACACTCACAGATACGCAGTATTTT. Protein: CASSTGTLTDTQYF.

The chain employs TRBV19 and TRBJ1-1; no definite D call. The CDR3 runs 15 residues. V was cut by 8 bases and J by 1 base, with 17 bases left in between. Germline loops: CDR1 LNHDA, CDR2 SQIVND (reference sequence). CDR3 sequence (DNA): TGTGCCAGTGGTCCCGTCGGTGGGCCGAACACTGAAGCTTTCTTT. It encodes CASGPVGGPNTEAFF.

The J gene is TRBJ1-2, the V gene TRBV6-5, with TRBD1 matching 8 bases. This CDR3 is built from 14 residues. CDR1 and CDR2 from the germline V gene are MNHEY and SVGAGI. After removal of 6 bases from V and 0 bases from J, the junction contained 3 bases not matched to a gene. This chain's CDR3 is CASSQGAANYGYTF. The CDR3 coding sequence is TGTGCCAGCAGCCAGGGGGCGGCTAACTATGGCTACACCTTC.

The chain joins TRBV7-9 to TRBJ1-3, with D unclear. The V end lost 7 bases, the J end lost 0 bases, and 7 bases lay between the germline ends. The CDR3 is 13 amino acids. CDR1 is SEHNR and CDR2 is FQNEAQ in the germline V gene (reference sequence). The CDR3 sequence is CASISPSGNTIYF. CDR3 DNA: TGTGCCAGCATATCCCCCTCTGGAAACACCATATATTTT.

This CDR3 reads CASSLSGDTGELFF. As DNA, the CDR3 is TGCGCCAGCAGCCTTTCAGGGGACACCGGGGAGCTGTTTTTT. The chain joins TRBV5-1 to TRBJ2-2; D perhaps matches TRBD1 (6 bases). The V end was cut by 4 bases, the J end by 3 bases, with 10 bases between. The length of the CDR3 is 14 residues. Germline V CDR1 and CDR2: SGHRS, YFSETQ.

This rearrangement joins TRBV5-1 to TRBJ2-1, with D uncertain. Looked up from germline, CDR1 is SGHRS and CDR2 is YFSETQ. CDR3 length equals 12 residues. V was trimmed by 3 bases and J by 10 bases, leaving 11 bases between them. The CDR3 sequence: CASSSTFIEQFF. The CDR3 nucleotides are TGCGCCAGCAGCTCGACATTTATCGAGCAGTTCTTC. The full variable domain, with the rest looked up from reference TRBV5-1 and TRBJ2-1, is KAGVTQTPRYLIKTRGQQVTLSCSPISGHRSVSWYQQTPGQGLQFLFEYFSETQRNKGNFPGRFSGRQFSNSRSEMNVSTLELGDSALYLCASSSTFIEQFFGPGTRLTVL.

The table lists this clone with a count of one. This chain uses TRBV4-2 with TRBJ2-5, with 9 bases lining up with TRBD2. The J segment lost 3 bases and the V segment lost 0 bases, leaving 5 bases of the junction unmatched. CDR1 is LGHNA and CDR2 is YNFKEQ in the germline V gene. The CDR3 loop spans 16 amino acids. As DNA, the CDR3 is TGTGCCAGCAGCCAAGACAGGGCGGGAGGGAAAGAGACCCAGTACTTC. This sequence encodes CASSQDRAGGKETQYF.

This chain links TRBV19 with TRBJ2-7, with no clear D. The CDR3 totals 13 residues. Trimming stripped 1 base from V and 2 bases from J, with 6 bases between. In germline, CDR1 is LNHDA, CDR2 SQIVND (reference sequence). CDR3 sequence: CASSIVGAYEQYF. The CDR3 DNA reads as TGTGCCAGTAGTATAGTGGGCGCCTACGAGCAGTACTTC.

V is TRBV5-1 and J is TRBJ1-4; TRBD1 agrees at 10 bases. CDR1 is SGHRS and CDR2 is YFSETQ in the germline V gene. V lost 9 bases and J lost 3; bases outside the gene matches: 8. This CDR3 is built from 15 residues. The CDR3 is CAIPGQGISNEKLFF. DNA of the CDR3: TGCGCCATTCCGGGACAGGGGATTTCTAATGAAAAACTGTTTTTT. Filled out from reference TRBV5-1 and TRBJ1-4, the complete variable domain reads KAGVTQTPRYLIKTRGQQVTLSCSPISGHRSVSWYQQTPGQGLQFLFEYFSETQRNKGNFPGRFSGRQFSNSRSEMNVSTLELGDSALYLCAIPGQGISNEKLFFGSGTQLSVL.

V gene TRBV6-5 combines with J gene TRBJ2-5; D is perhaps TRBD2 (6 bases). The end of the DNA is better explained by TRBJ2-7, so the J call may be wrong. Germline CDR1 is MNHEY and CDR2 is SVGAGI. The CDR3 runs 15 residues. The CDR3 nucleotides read TGTGCCAGCCACGGGGTTGGTAGCGGCTCCTACGAGCAGTACTTC. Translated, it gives CASHGVGSGSYEQYF.

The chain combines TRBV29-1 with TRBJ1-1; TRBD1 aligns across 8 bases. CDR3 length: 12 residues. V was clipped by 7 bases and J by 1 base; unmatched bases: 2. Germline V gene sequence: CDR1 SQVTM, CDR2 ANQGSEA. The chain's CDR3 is CSGQGRNTEAFF. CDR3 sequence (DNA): TGCAGCGGACAGGGGCGGAACACTGAAGCTTTCTTT.

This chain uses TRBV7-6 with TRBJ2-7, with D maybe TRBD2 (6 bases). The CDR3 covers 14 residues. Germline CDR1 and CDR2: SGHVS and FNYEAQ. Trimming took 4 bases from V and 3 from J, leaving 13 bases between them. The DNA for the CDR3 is TGTGCCAGCAGCTCCGGGGGTTTGGGCTACGAGCAGTACTTC. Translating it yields CASSSGGLGYEQYF.

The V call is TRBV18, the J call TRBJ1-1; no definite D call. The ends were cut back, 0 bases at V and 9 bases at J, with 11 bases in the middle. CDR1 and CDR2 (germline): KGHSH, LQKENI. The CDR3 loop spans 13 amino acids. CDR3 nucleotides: TGTGCCAGCTCACCACCGGGAGACGGCAAAGCTTTCTTT. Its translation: CASSPPGDGKAFF. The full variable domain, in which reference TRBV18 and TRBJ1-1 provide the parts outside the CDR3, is NAGVMQNPRHLVRRRGQEARLRCSPMKGHSHVYWYRQLPEEGLKFMVYLQKENIIDESGMPKERFSAEFPKEGPSILRIQQVVRGDSAAYFCASSPPGDGKAFFGQGTRLTVV.